Included here is one TCR beta chain sequence, with context. Generated by immunoSEQ multiplex PCR, the TCRdb table keeps only in-frame clones and is missing some. This repertoire shows around 150,000 clones, over 65% found once; its top ten account for around 2.2%. Unmatched junction bases numbered 8, after V lost 7 bases and J lost 5 bases. The CDR3 has 15 residues. Germline CDR1 is MRHNA and CDR2 is SNTAGT. The data belong to a study of blood T cell repertoires in COVID-19. Study at large: Donors in the United States, Italy and Spain gave samples during acute or convalescent COVID-19.

Material: peripheral blood. This sequence originates from a man in his 70s with acute or convalescent COVID-19. The chain joins TRBV6-4 to TRBJ2-5; TRBD2 agrees at 12 bases. As DNA, the CDR3 is TGTGCCAGCAACGGACTAGCGGGATATACGGAGACCCAGTACTTC. The encoded protein is CASNGLAGYTETQYF.